Here is one TCR beta chain with its context. Its antigen is as yet unknown. The sample comes from a study of shared clonotypes between healthy human individuals. Trimming took 6 bases from V and 5 from J, leaving 17 bases between them. Germline lookup yields CDR1 MDHEN and CDR2 SYDVKM. The CDR3 covers 15 residues. Study-level points and caveats: Having only a few donors restricted how much genetic and exposure-history diversity was captured.

The repertoire was sequenced with immunoSEQ multiplex PCR; TCRdb's copy has only in-frame clones and lacks some. The sample carries about 590,000 clones, less than 97% recorded once. Naive CD8 isolation took CD45RO-negative cells positively selected for CCR7 and excluded terminally differentiated effector memory CD45RA+ cells. The chain links TRBV28 to TRBJ2-1, with D possibly matching TRBD1 (7 bases). The origin of this receptor is a woman aged 25 to 39 in good health. Sequencing was performed on naive CD8+ T cells sorted from blood. The CDR3 region is CASRTDRDFDNEQFF. Written as DNA, the CDR3 is TGTGCCAGCAGAACAGACAGGGACTTTGACAATGAGCAGTTCTTC.